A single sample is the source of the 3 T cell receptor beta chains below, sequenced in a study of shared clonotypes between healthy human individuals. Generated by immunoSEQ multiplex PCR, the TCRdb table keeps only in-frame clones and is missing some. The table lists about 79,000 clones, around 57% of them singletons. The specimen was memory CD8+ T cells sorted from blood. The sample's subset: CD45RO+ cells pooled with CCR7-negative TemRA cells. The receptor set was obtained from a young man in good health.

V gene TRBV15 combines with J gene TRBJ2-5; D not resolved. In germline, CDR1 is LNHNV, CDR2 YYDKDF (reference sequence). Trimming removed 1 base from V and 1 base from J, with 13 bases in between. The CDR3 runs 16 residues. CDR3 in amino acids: CATSRGYTPAQETQYF. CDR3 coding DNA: TGTGCCACCAGCAGAGGCTACACGCCCGCCCAAGAGACCCAGTACTTC.

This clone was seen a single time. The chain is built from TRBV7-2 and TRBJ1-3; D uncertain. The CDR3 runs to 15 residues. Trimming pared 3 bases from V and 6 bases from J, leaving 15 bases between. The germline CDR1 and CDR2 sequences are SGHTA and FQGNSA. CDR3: CASSFPAGRANTIYF. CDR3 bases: TGTGCCAGCAGCTTCCCGGCGGGTAGAGCAAACACCATATATTTT.

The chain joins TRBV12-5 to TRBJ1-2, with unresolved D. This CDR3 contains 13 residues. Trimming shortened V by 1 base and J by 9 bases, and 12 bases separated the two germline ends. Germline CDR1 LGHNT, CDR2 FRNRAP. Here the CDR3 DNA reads TGTGCTAGTGGTTTGGCCCAGGATAGGAGCTACACCTTC. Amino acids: CASGLAQDRSYTF.